The 14 T cell receptor beta chains presented below share a single source sample, sequenced in a study of blood T cell repertoires in COVID-19 (dated by TCRdb to about 2020). The library was built by means of the immunoSEQ multiplex PCR assay. As stored in TCRdb, this immuneACCESS dataset retains in-frame rearrangements with V and J assigned. A fraction of the clones does not appear; measured against another copy, unresolved V genes explain less than half of the discrepancy, and the remainder lacks a known reason. This sample is represented by 150,000 or so clones; roughly 93% of them were singletons. The ten biggest clones cover around 2% of the sample. Specimen: peripheral blood. Receptor source: an older woman with COVID-19, enrolled during active disease.

V usage is TRBV18 and J usage is TRBJ1-4; 7 nucleotides match TRBD1. This CDR3 contains 14 residues. The germline V gene encodes CDR1 KGHSH and CDR2 LQKENI. The V and J ends lost 3 bases and 4 bases, in that order; junction bases with no gene match: 2. Here the CDR3 reads CASSPGQFNEKLFF. The CDR3 nucleotides read TGTGCCAGCTCACCGGGACAGTTTAATGAAAAACTGTTTTTT.

The chain joins TRBV13 to TRBJ2-1, with 7 positions matching TRBD1. After removal of 5 bases from V and 5 bases from J, the junction contained 9 bases not matched to a gene. The CDR3 covers 15 residues. Germline V gives CDR1 PRHDT, CDR2 FYEKMQ (reference sequence). The CDR3 reads CASSTTGVGNNEQFF. The CDR3 nucleotides read TGTGCCAGCAGCACCACAGGGGTAGGGAACAATGAGCAGTTCTTC.

The V and J genes are TRBV3-1 (or the pseudogene TRBV3-2) and TRBJ2-7, with a tentative D call TRBD1 (6 bases). The CDR3 spans 15 residues. With 1 base removed from V and 4 bases from J, the gap between germline ends came to 14 bases. From germline, CDR1 is LGHDT and CDR2 YNNKEL (reference sequence). The CDR3: CASSQGVGGGYEQYF. The CDR3 DNA sequence: TGTGCCAGCAGCCAAGGAGTAGGGGGTGGGTACGAGCAGTACTTC.

The V and J genes are TRBV19 and TRBJ1-2; 8 bases align to TRBD1. This CDR3 comprises 15 residues. V trimming: 9 bases; J trimming: 5 bases; junction bases outside the gene matches: 14. CDR1 and CDR2 (germline): LNHDA, SQIVND (reference sequence). The CDR3 protein is CASKIGQGIHYGYTF. The CDR3 DNA reads as TGTGCCAGCAAAATTGGACAGGGAATACATTATGGCTACACCTTC. Full variable domain (rest looked up from reference TRBV19 and TRBJ1-2): DGGITQSPKYLFRKEGQNVTLSCEQNLNHDAMYWYRQDPGQGLRLIYYSQIVNDFQKGDIAEGYSVSREKKESFPLTVTSAQKNPTAFYLCASKIGQGIHYGYTFGSGTRLTVV.

The chain joins TRBV7-2 to TRBJ2-7; D gene ambiguous. Trimming took 4 bases from V and 11 from J, leaving 12 bases between them. Looked up from germline, CDR1 is SGHTA and CDR2 is FQGNSA. The length of the CDR3 is 11 residues. The CDR3 region has the DNA TGTGCCAGCAGCTACAGTGTTATTGAGTACTTC. As protein: CASSYSVIEYF.

The V gene is TRBV5-6, the J gene TRBJ1-5; D is perhaps TRBD1 (6 bases). CDR3 length equals 17 residues. In germline, CDR1 is SGHDT, CDR2 YYEEEE. V lost 4 bases and J 3 bases, leaving 20 bases between the germline ends. CDR3 DNA sequence: TGTGCCAGCAGCCTCGCGGGGGCAGGGACGATCAATCAGCCCCAGCATTTT. This codes for CASSLAGAGTINQPQHF.

The genes are TRBV10-3 and TRBJ2-5; 10 positions match TRBD1. Germline V gene lookup returns CDR1 ENHRY and CDR2 SYGVKD. The V and J ends lost 10 bases and 2 bases, in that order; junction bases with no gene match: 22. This CDR3 region has 19 residues. DNA of the CDR3: TGTGCCACCATGGGTCGTCCGGGACAGGGGTCGGGCACACAAGAGACCCAGTACTTC. Its protein product is CATMGRPGQGSGTQETQYF.

The chain is built from TRBV9 and TRBJ1-1, with 8 positions matching TRBD1. The length of the CDR3 is 14 residues. CDR1 is SGDLS, CDR2 YYNGEE, per germline. The ends lost 3 bases at V and 7 bases at J; junction bases unmatched: 8. Here the CDR3 DNA reads TGTGCCAGCAGCGCACGGACAGGGAGTTTTGAAGCTTTCTTT. It specifies CASSARTGSFEAFF.

The chain recombines TRBV7-2 with TRBJ1-2, with 8 nucleotides matching TRBD1. The germline V gene has CDR1 SGHTA and CDR2 FQGNSA. The CDR3 runs 17 residues. The junction had 9 bases not matched to a gene; V was cut back by 2 bases and J by 1 base. In nucleotides, the CDR3 is TGTGCCAGCAGCTTAAGTCCGGGACAGGTCCTTAACTATGGCTACACCTTC. Translation gives CASSLSPGQVLNYGYTF. Full variable domain (missing parts from reference TRBV7-2 and TRBJ1-2): GAGVSQSPSNKVTEKGKDVELRCDPISGHTALYWYRQSLGQGLEFLIYFQGNSAPDKSGLPSDRFSAERTGGSVSTLTIQRTQQEDSAVYLCASSLSPGQVLNYGYTFGSGTRLTVV.

This chain connects TRBV19 to TRBJ1-5; D remains unclear. The germline V and J ends were trimmed by 8 bases and 2 bases, with 19 bases remaining between them. In germline, CDR1 is LNHDA, CDR2 SQIVND (reference sequence). This CDR3 region has 16 residues. CDR3 loop: CASDRVGRRGNQPQHF. The CDR3 bases are TGTGCCAGTGACCGGGTCGGTCGGCGGGGCAATCAGCCCCAGCATTTT.

The chain is built from TRBV12-5 and TRBJ1-6; 7 nucleotides align to TRBD1. With 4 bases clipped from V and 4 bases from J, the junction kept 16 bases outside the gene matches. The CDR3 is made up of 19 amino acids. CDR1 and CDR2 (germline): LGHNT, FRNRAP. The CDR3: CASGSHIKPGQNYNSPLHF. Here the CDR3 DNA reads TGTGCTAGTGGTTCCCATATCAAACCGGGACAGAATTATAATTCACCCCTCCACTTT.

The CDR3 region is CASSQEGREETQYF. The CDR3 DNA is TGTGCCAGCAGTCAGGAGGGGCGGGAGGAGACCCAGTACTTC. V usage is TRBV2 and J usage is TRBJ2-5; 7 bases align to TRBD2. This CDR3 spans 14 amino acids. Germline V gene sequence: CDR1 SNHLY, CDR2 FYNNEI. Germline trimming cut 5 bases from V and 5 bases from J; bases unmatched to any gene: 8.

V is TRBV11-2 and J is TRBJ1-2; 7 bases fit TRBD1. This CDR3 is 13 amino acids long. Germline CDR1 and CDR2: SGHAT and FQNNGV. J lost 6 bases, V lost 2 bases, and 3 bases had no gene match. CDR3 region: CASSLTGADGYTF. CDR3 coding DNA: TGTGCCAGCAGCTTAACAGGGGCCGATGGCTACACCTTC.

The V call is TRBV6-5, the J call TRBJ1-2; 8 nucleotides align to TRBD1. CDR1 and CDR2 (germline): MNHEY, SVGAGI. The ends lost 7 bases at V and 3 bases at J; junction bases unmatched: 4. This CDR3 is 13 amino acids long. The CDR3, as DNA: TGTGCCAGCACAGGGGGCGCGGACTATGGCTACACCTTC. It codes for CASTGGADYGYTF.